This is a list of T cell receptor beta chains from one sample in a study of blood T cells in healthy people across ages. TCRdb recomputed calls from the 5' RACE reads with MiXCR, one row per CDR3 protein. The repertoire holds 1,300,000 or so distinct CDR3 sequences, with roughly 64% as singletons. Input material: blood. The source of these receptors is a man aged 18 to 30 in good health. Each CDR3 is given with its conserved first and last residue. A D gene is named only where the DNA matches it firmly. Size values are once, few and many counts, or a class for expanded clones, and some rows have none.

CDR3aa: CASSQQVDSNQPQHF
CDR3nt: TGTGCCAGCAGTCAACAGGTTGATAGCAATCAGCCCCAGCATTTT
abundance: -
v_gene: TRBV12-3/TRBV12-4
j_gene: TRBJ1-5
d_gene: -

CDR3aa: CASSIRDRGNYGYTF
CDR3nt: TGTGCCAGCAGTATCCGGGACAGGGGGAACTATGGCTACACCTTC
abundance: -
v_gene: TRBV6-1
j_gene: TRBJ1-2
d_gene: TRBD1

CDR3aa: CSARVSAGGEQFF
CDR3nt: TGCAGTGCTAGAGTCAGCGCAGGGGGGGAGCAGTTCTTC
abundance: -
v_gene: TRBV20-1
j_gene: TRBJ2-1
d_gene: -

CDR3aa: CASSLGLAGLNEQFF
CDR3nt: TGCGCCAGCAGCTTGGGACTAGCGGGGCTCAATGAGCAGTTCTTC
abundance: -
v_gene: TRBV5-1
j_gene: TRBJ2-1
d_gene: TRBD2

CDR3aa: CASWGQGWEQYF
CDR3nt: TGTGCCAGCTGGGGACAGGGGTGGGAGCAGTACTTC
abundance: -
v_gene: TRBV27
j_gene: TRBJ2-7
d_gene: TRBD1

CDR3aa: CASSPDRGRDTQYF
CDR3nt: TGTGCCAGCAGCCCTGACAGGGGGCGGGATACGCAGTATTTT
abundance: few
v_gene: TRBV7-9
j_gene: TRBJ2-3
d_gene: TRBD1

CDR3aa: CASSPYTGTLGYEQYF
CDR3nt: TGTGCCAGCAGTCCGTACACCGGGACTTTGGGCTACGAGCAGTACTTC
abundance: -
v_gene: TRBV27
j_gene: TRBJ2-7
d_gene: -

CDR3aa: CASSPLSSTDTQYF
CDR3nt: TGTGCCAGCAGCCCACTATCTAGCACAGATACGCAGTATTTT
abundance: many
v_gene: TRBV7-2
j_gene: TRBJ2-3
d_gene: -

CDR3aa: CSVPIHSSGYLSYEQYF
CDR3nt: TGCAGCGTTCCAATCCACTCCTCAGGGTATCTCTCCTACGAGCAGTACTTC
abundance: -
v_gene: TRBV29-1
j_gene: TRBJ2-7
d_gene: -

CDR3aa: CASSSLGLGGFGEQFF
CDR3nt: TGTGCCAGCAGTTCATTGGGACTAGGGGGGTTCGGAGAGCAGTTCTTC
abundance: few
v_gene: TRBV27
j_gene: TRBJ2-1
d_gene: TRBD2

CDR3aa: CASSQLAGGPNTGELFF
CDR3nt: TGTGCCAGCAGTCAACTAGCGGGGGGACCGAACACCGGGGAGCTGTTTTTT
abundance: -
v_gene: TRBV6-2/TRBV6-3
j_gene: TRBJ2-2
d_gene: TRBD2

CDR3aa: CASTPNYGYTF
CDR3nt: TGTGCCAGCACTCCAAACTATGGCTACACCTTC
abundance: -
v_gene: TRBV12-3/TRBV12-4
j_gene: TRBJ1-2
d_gene: -

CDR3aa: CASSPGTGWTQPQHF
CDR3nt: TGTGCCAGCAGTCCCGGGACAGGCTGGACCCAGCCCCAGCATTTT
abundance: -
v_gene: TRBV6-2/TRBV6-3
j_gene: TRBJ1-5
d_gene: TRBD1

CDR3aa: CSVPAPQSYEQYF
CDR3nt: TGCAGCGTCCCGGCCCCGCAGTCCTACGAGCAGTACTTC
abundance: -
v_gene: TRBV29-1
j_gene: TRBJ2-7
d_gene: -

CDR3aa: CASNHRGETQYF
CDR3nt: TGTGCCAGCAACCACAGGGGAGAGACCCAGTACTTC
abundance: -
v_gene: TRBV6-5
j_gene: TRBJ2-5
d_gene: TRBD1

CDR3aa: CASSPLGVGSEKLFF
CDR3nt: TGTGCCAGCAGCCCCCTCGGAGTAGGTTCAGAAAAACTGTTTTTT
abundance: -
v_gene: TRBV3-1
j_gene: TRBJ1-4
d_gene: -

CDR3aa: CSAIYTEAFF
CDR3nt: TGCAGCGCGATCTACACTGAAGCTTTCTTT
abundance: few
v_gene: TRBV20-1
j_gene: TRBJ1-1
d_gene: -

CDR3aa: CASSLRGFTYEQYF
CDR3nt: TGTGCCAGCAGTTTAAGGGGATTTACCTACGAGCAGTACTTC
abundance: once
v_gene: TRBV27
j_gene: TRBJ2-7
d_gene: -

CDR3aa: CSAEAGTRETQYF
CDR3nt: TGCAGTGCAGAAGCGGGGACTCGAGAGACCCAGTACTTC
abundance: -
v_gene: TRBV20-1
j_gene: TRBJ2-5
d_gene: TRBD2

CDR3aa: CSVEAGDSNTEAFF
CDR3nt: TGCAGCGTTGAAGCAGGGGACAGTAACACTGAAGCTTTCTTT
abundance: -
v_gene: TRBV29-1
j_gene: TRBJ1-1
d_gene: TRBD1

CDR3aa: CATSEPPTDTQYF
CDR3nt: TGTGCCACCAGCGAACCCCCCACAGATACGCAGTATTTT
abundance: -
v_gene: TRBV24-1
j_gene: TRBJ2-3
d_gene: -

CDR3aa: CASSLASGGSGANVLTF
CDR3nt: TGCGCCAGTTCACTAGCTAGCGGGGGCTCTGGGGCCAACGTCCTGACTTTC
abundance: few
v_gene: TRBV5-1
j_gene: TRBJ2-6
d_gene: TRBD2

CDR3aa: CASSLVGAGVNEKLFF
CDR3nt: TGTGCCAGCAGCTTAGTCGGGGCAGGGGTAAATGAAAAACTGTTTTTT
abundance: -
v_gene: TRBV11-2
j_gene: TRBJ1-4
d_gene: -

CDR3aa: CASSDDPSFSSGANVLTF
CDR3nt: TGTGCCAGCAGTGATGACCCTAGTTTCTCGTCTGGGGCCAACGTCCTGACTTTC
abundance: few
v_gene: TRBV25-1
j_gene: TRBJ2-6
d_gene: -

CDR3aa: CASSVGQEYGYTF
CDR3nt: TGTGCCAGCAGCGTAGGACAGGAATATGGCTACACCTTC
abundance: few
v_gene: TRBV9
j_gene: TRBJ1-2
d_gene: -

CDR3aa: CASSLTSGDCRAEQFF
CDR3nt: TGTGCCAGCAGCCTCACCTCGGGGGACTGCCGGGCTGAGCAGTTCTTC
abundance: -
v_gene: TRBV7-9
j_gene: TRBJ2-1
d_gene: -

CDR3aa: CASSQATGRYNEQFF
CDR3nt: TGTGCCAGCAGCCAAGCAACAGGGCGCTACAATGAGCAGTTCTTC
abundance: once
v_gene: TRBV14
j_gene: TRBJ2-1
d_gene: -

CDR3aa: CASSQTQGVGNQPQHF
CDR3nt: TGCGCCAGCAGCCAAACGCAGGGGGTTGGCAATCAGCCCCAGCATTTT
abundance: -
v_gene: TRBV4-3
j_gene: TRBJ1-5
d_gene: TRBD1

CDR3aa: CASSLVGRSSTDTQYF
CDR3nt: TGTGCCAGCAGCTTAGTTGGGCGGTCCAGCACAGATACGCAGTATTTT
abundance: once
v_gene: TRBV7-2
j_gene: TRBJ2-3
d_gene: -

CDR3aa: CASRRTGPGREGVFF
CDR3nt: TGTGCCAGCAGACGGACAGGTCCGGGGCGCGAAGGGGTGTTTTTT
abundance: -
v_gene: TRBV5-5
j_gene: TRBJ1-4
d_gene: TRBD1

CDR3aa: CSVCRESSYNEQFF
CDR3nt: TGCAGCGTTTGTCGGGAGAGCTCCTACAATGAGCAGTTCTTC
abundance: few
v_gene: TRBV29-1
j_gene: TRBJ2-1
d_gene: -

CDR3aa: CSAPDSGGGETQYF
CDR3nt: TGCAGTGCCCCAGATAGCGGGGGTGGAGAGACCCAGTACTTC
abundance: -
v_gene: TRBV20-1
j_gene: TRBJ2-5
d_gene: TRBD2

CDR3aa: CASSLEVGGTEAFF
CDR3nt: TGCGCCAGCAGCTTGGAAGTAGGGGGAACTGAAGCTTTCTTT
abundance: few
v_gene: TRBV5-1
j_gene: TRBJ1-1
d_gene: -

CDR3aa: CASTLSPGVTRDYTF
CDR3nt: TGTGCCAGCACCCTATCACCGGGAGTTACACGGGACTACACCTTC
abundance: -
v_gene: TRBV27
j_gene: TRBJ1-2
d_gene: -

CDR3aa: CASSHLTTTYPDRGYEQYF
CDR3nt: TGCGCCAGCAGCCACTTGACTACCACTTATCCGGACAGGGGCTACGAGCAGTACTTC
abundance: -
v_gene: TRBV4-1
j_gene: TRBJ2-7
d_gene: TRBD1

CDR3aa: CASSPGDREKTQYF
CDR3nt: TGCGCCAGCAGCCCGGGGGACAGGGAAAAGACCCAGTACTTC
abundance: few
v_gene: TRBV5-1
j_gene: TRBJ2-5
d_gene: TRBD1

CDR3aa: CSARVGLAGLSSYEQYF
CDR3nt: TGCAGTGCTAGAGTGGGACTAGCGGGCCTGAGCTCCTACGAGCAGTACTTC
abundance: -
v_gene: TRBV20-1
j_gene: TRBJ2-7
d_gene: TRBD2

CDR3aa: CASSPPGRVKNIQYF
CDR3nt: TGTGCCAGCAGTCCCCCGGGGCGAGTCAAAAACATTCAGTACTTC
abundance: -
v_gene: TRBV28
j_gene: TRBJ2-4
d_gene: -

CDR3aa: CASSASTGGPYEQYF
CDR3nt: TGTGCCAGCAGTGCTTCGACAGGGGGCCCCTACGAGCAGTACTTC
abundance: -
v_gene: TRBV27
j_gene: TRBJ2-7
d_gene: TRBD1

CDR3aa: CASSFTGAQETQYF
CDR3nt: TGTGCCAGCAGTTTCACAGGGGCCCAAGAGACCCAGTACTTC
abundance: -
v_gene: TRBV12-3/TRBV12-4
j_gene: TRBJ2-5
d_gene: TRBD1

CDR3aa: CSAFRDPYEQYF
CDR3nt: TGCAGTGCTTTCCGGGACCCCTACGAGCAGTACTTC
abundance: -
v_gene: TRBV20-1
j_gene: TRBJ2-7
d_gene: -

CDR3aa: CAWSLGAYGYTF
CDR3nt: TGTGCCTGGAGTCTGGGGGCATACGGCTACACCTTC
abundance: -
v_gene: TRBV30
j_gene: TRBJ1-2
d_gene: -

CDR3aa: CASSQDGVGSYEQYF
CDR3nt: TGTGCCAGCAGCCAAGACGGGGTAGGGTCCTACGAGCAGTACTTC
abundance: -
v_gene: TRBV4-2
j_gene: TRBJ2-7
d_gene: -

CDR3aa: CASSQRQGTISYNEQFF
CDR3nt: TGTGCCAGCAGCCAGCGACAGGGCACCATCTCCTACAATGAGCAGTTCTTC
abundance: -
v_gene: TRBV3-1
j_gene: TRBJ2-1
d_gene: TRBD1

CDR3aa: CASRLDRGRETQYF
CDR3nt: TGTGCCAGCAGGCTGGACAGGGGGCGAGAGACCCAGTACTTC
abundance: -
v_gene: TRBV6-2/TRBV6-3
j_gene: TRBJ2-5
d_gene: TRBD1

CDR3aa: CSVDEGRETQFF
CDR3nt: TGCAGCGTTGATGAGGGGCGGGAGACCCAGTTCTTC
abundance: once
v_gene: TRBV29-1
j_gene: TRBJ2-1
d_gene: TRBD2

CDR3aa: CSARRSQLYEQYF
CDR3nt: TGCAGTGCTAGAAGGTCCCAGTTGTACGAGCAGTACTTC
abundance: -
v_gene: TRBV20-1
j_gene: TRBJ2-7
d_gene: -

CDR3aa: CASSYPYNSPLHF
CDR3nt: TGTGCCAGCAGTTATCCCTATAATTCACCCCTCCACTTT
abundance: -
v_gene: TRBV27
j_gene: TRBJ1-6
d_gene: -

CDR3aa: CASSKNGQGGDGYTF
CDR3nt: TGCGCCAGCAGCAAAAACGGACAGGGAGGAGATGGCTACACCTTC
abundance: -
v_gene: TRBV5-1
j_gene: TRBJ1-2
d_gene: TRBD1

CDR3aa: CATAPEPTTGEQYF
CDR3nt: TGCGCTACGGCGCCGGAACCCACTACGGGCGAGCAGTACTTC
abundance: -
v_gene: TRBV20-1
j_gene: TRBJ2-7
d_gene: -

CDR3aa: CASSLAPRGRDQPQHF
CDR3nt: TGTGCCAGCAGCTTAGCGCCCAGGGGGCGCGATCAGCCCCAGCATTTT
abundance: -
v_gene: TRBV7-6
j_gene: TRBJ1-5
d_gene: TRBD1

CDR3aa: CASSETSGSSTDTQYF
CDR3nt: TGTGCCAGCAGTGAGACTAGCGGGTCATCCACAGATACGCAGTATTTT
abundance: -
v_gene: TRBV12-3/TRBV12-4
j_gene: TRBJ2-3
d_gene: TRBD2

CDR3aa: CASRPSGGWTDTQYF
CDR3nt: TGTGCCAGCAGACCTAGCGGGGGTTGGACAGATACGCAGTATTTT
abundance: -
v_gene: TRBV27
j_gene: TRBJ2-3
d_gene: TRBD2

CDR3aa: CASSSDLKETQYF
CDR3nt: TGTGCCAGCAGCTCCGACCTTAAAGAGACCCAGTACTTC
abundance: few
v_gene: TRBV5-6
j_gene: TRBJ2-5
d_gene: -

CDR3aa: CTIEKGLGNEQFF
CDR3nt: TGTACCATAGAGAAGGGACTGGGCAATGAGCAGTTCTTC
abundance: -
v_gene: TRBV10-3
j_gene: TRBJ2-1
d_gene: -

CDR3aa: CASSYHTQGIGGYTF
CDR3nt: TGTGCCAGCAGTTACCACACTCAGGGGATCGGCGGCTACACCTTC
abundance: -
v_gene: TRBV6-5
j_gene: TRBJ1-2
d_gene: -

CDR3aa: CSARDLRTSGSIDQYF
CDR3nt: TGCAGTGCTAGAGATCTCCGGACTAGCGGGAGTATTGACCAGTACTTC
abundance: -
v_gene: TRBV20-1
j_gene: TRBJ2-5
d_gene: TRBD2

CDR3aa: CASSDARSYNEQFF
CDR3nt: TGTGCCAGCAGTGACGCCCGCTCCTACAATGAGCAGTTCTTC
abundance: -
v_gene: TRBV12-3/TRBV12-4
j_gene: TRBJ2-1
d_gene: -

CDR3aa: CSARSEINEQFF
CDR3nt: TGCAGTGCTAGGTCCGAAATAAATGAGCAGTTCTTC
abundance: -
v_gene: TRBV20-1
j_gene: TRBJ2-1
d_gene: -